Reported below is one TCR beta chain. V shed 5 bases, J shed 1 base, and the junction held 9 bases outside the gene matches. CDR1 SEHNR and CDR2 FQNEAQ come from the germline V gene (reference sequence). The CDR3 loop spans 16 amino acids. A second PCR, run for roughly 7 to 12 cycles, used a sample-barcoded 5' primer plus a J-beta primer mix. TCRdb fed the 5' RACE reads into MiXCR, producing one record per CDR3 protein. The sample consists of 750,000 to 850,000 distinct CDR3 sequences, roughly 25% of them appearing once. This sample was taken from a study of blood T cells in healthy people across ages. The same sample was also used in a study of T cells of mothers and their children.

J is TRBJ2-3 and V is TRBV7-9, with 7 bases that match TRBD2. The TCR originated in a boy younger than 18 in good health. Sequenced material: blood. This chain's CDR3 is CASSLGQRGRTDTQYF. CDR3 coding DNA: TGTGCCAGCAGCCTCGGCCAGCGGGGCCGCACAGATACGCAGTATTTT.